The next 12 T cell receptor beta chains were all read from a single sample in a study of blood T cell repertoires in COVID-19. Using immunoSEQ multiplex PCR, the repertoire was profiled, and TCRdb retains in-frame clones only, with some absent. Here the sample spans more than 300,000 clones, about 90% being singletons. What was sequenced was peripheral blood. The receptors originated from a woman in her 30s with COVID-19, enrolled during active disease.

The J gene is TRBJ2-1, the V gene TRBV24-1; D is possibly TRBD1 (5 bases). The CDR3 spans 16 residues. The V gene lost 6 bases and the J gene lost 0 bases, with 14 bases spanning the gap. Germline V CDR1 and CDR2: KGHDR, SFDVKD. CDR3 loop: CATSPQGASSYNEQFF. The CDR3, as DNA: TGTGCCACCAGTCCCCAAGGGGCTAGCTCCTACAATGAGCAGTTCTTC.

The J gene is TRBJ1-1, the V gene TRBV29-1; no clear D gene. Germline V gene data show CDR1 as SQVTM and CDR2 as ANQGSEA. Trimming removed 4 bases from V and 1 base from J, with 7 bases in between. This CDR3 has 12 residues. CDR3 DNA: TGCAGCGTTGGCAGGCAGAACACTGAAGCTTTCTTT. Its protein is CSVGRQNTEAFF.

The gene calls are TRBV7-3 and TRBJ2-6, with D possibly TRBD1 on 5 matching bases. Deletions cut 5 bases from V and 0 bases from J, with 5 bases between. CDR1 SGHTA and CDR2 FQGTGA come from the germline V gene. This CDR3 is built from 14 residues. The CDR3 nucleotides are TGTGCCAGCAGCCAGGGCTCTGGGGCCAACGTCCTGACTTTC. The encoded protein is CASSQGSGANVLTF.

The chain uses TRBV28 and TRBJ2-1; a possible D gene is TRBD2 (6 bases). Per the germline V gene, CDR1 is MDHEN and CDR2 is SYDVKM. The V gene lost 10 bases and the J gene lost 0 bases, with 13 bases spanning the gap. The CDR3 is 14 residues long. The CDR3 nucleotides are TGTGCCATCCATAGCGGAAGCTCCTACAATGAGCAGTTCTTC. This translates into CAIHSGSSYNEQFF.

The chain is built from TRBV3-1 (or the pseudogene TRBV3-2) and TRBJ1-4, with D possibly being TRBD1 (5 bases). V gave up 7 bases and J gave up 7 bases, with 10 bases separating them. Germline assignment: CDR1 LGHDT and CDR2 YNNKEL (reference sequence). This CDR3 contains 12 residues. CDR3 nucleotides: TGTGCCAGCACAGGGTCTGGTGAAAAACTGTTTTTT. This codes for CASTGSGEKLFF.

This clone was counted once. This chain connects TRBV28 to TRBJ1-2, with a weak D call TRBD1 (5 bases). The V and J ends lost 7 bases and 4 bases respectively, with 16 bases between them. The CDR3 is made up of 14 amino acids. Germline assignment: CDR1 MDHEN and CDR2 SYDVKM. The CDR3 coding sequence is TGTGCCAGCACCCGGGGGGGAGTTGGCTATGGCTACACCTTC. Protein sequence: CASTRGGVGYGYTF.

The V and J genes are TRBV28 and TRBJ1-4; maybe TRBD1 (5 bases). CDR3 size: 15 residues. Germline V gives CDR1 MDHEN, CDR2 SYDVKM. Trimming pared 5 bases from V and 3 bases from J, leaving 13 bases between. CDR3 loop: CASSGVGASNEKLFF. CDR3 sequence (DNA): TGTGCCAGCAGTGGAGTTGGGGCTTCTAATGAAAAACTGTTTTTT.

The chain recombines TRBV19 with TRBJ2-7; 10 nucleotides match TRBD1. V gave up 5 bases and J gave up 5 bases; unmatched junction bases: 3. The CDR3 is 13 residues long. Germline assignment: CDR1 LNHDA and CDR2 SQIVND (reference sequence). CDR3 DNA: TGTGCCAGTAGTCGGGACAGGGGCGACGAGCAGTACTTC. Amino acid sequence: CASSRDRGDEQYF.

In DNA form, the CDR3 reads TGCAGTGCCAACAGTTATTACGAGCAGTACTTC. Its protein is CSANSYYEQYF. The chain uses TRBV20-1 and TRBJ2-7; D ambiguous. This CDR3 region has 11 residues. V lost 6 bases to trimming and J lost 4 bases, with 10 bases between them. Germline assignment: CDR1 DFQATT and CDR2 SNEGSKA (reference sequence).

V and J are TRBV7-9 and TRBJ2-1; 16 nucleotides agree with TRBD2. With V trimmed by 1 base and J by 9 bases, 12 bases remained unmatched. Germline V CDR1 and CDR2: SEHNR, FQNEAQ (reference sequence). This CDR3 region has 19 residues. The CDR3 reads CASSLEGTSGRALDPEQFF. CDR3 bases: TGTGCCAGCAGCTTAGAAGGGACTAGCGGGAGGGCCTTAGATCCTGAGCAGTTCTTC.

This chain's CDR3 is CASSPVVAGVTDTQYF. CDR3 in DNA: TGCGCCAGCAGCCCCGTAGTAGCGGGAGTAACAGATACGCAGTATTTT. The chain combines TRBV10-1 with TRBJ2-3; 9 positions agree with TRBD2. Germline V gene data show CDR1 as WNHNN and CDR2 as SYGVQD (reference sequence). The V and J ends lost 6 bases and 3 bases, in that order; junction bases with no gene match: 10. The CDR3 covers 16 residues.

Comments on this clone: Other DNA sequences of this sample code for an identical CDR3. V is TRBV18 and J is TRBJ2-7, with no clear D. V shed 6 bases and J shed 0 bases, with 6 bases lying between them. The germline V gene has CDR1 KGHSH and CDR2 LQKENI. The CDR3 contains 12 residues. The CDR3 spells CASSPSSYEQYF. CDR3 DNA sequence: TGTGCCAGCTCCCCGAGCTCCTACGAGCAGTACTTC.